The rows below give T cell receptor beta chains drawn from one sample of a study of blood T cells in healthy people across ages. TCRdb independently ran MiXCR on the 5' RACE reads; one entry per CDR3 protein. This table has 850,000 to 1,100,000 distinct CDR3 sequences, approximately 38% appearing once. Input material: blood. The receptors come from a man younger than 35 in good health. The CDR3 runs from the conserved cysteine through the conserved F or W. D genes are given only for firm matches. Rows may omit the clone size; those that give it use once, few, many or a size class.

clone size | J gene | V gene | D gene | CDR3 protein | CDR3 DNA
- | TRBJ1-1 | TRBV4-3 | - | CASSQEAGRREAFF | TGCGCCAGCAGCCAAGAGGCCGGACGGCGTGAAGCTTTCTTT
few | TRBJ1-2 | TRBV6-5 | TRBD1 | CATTTGNNYGYTF | TGTGCCACCACGACAGGGAATAACTATGGCTACACCTTC
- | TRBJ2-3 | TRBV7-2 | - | CASSLVRGGADTQYF | TGTGCCAGCAGCTTAGTGAGGGGGGGCGCAGATACGCAGTATTTT
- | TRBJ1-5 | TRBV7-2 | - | CASSFSLQQPQHF | TGTGCCAGCAGCTTTTCCCTTCAACAGCCCCAGCATTTT
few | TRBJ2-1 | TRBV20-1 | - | CSTAGAGGYNEQFF | TGCAGTACTGCAGGGGCGGGTGGATACAATGAGCAGTTCTTC
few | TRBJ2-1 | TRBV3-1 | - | CASSQDPPSYNEQFF | TGTGCCAGCAGCCAAGATCCCCCTTCCTACAATGAGCAGTTCTTC
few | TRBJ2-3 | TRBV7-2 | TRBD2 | CASSKGLAAITDTQYF | TGTGCCAGCAGCAAAGGACTAGCGGCTATCACAGATACGCAGTATTTT
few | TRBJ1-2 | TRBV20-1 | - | CSAAGVKIGYGYTF | TGCAGTGCGGCAGGGGTTAAGATCGGGTATGGCTACACCTTC
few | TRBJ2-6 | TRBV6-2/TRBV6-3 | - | CASSYTVAGANVLTF | TGTGCCAGCAGTTACACGGTGGCTGGGGCCAACGTCCTGACTTTC
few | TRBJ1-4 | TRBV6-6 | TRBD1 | CASTPGTGSTNEKLFF | TGTGCCAGCACACCCGGGACAGGGAGTACTAATGAAAAACTGTTTTTT
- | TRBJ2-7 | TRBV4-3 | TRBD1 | CASSPQLDRASEQYF | TGCGCCAGCAGCCCCCAACTCGACAGGGCGAGCGAGCAGTACTTC
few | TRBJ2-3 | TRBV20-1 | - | CSALQGASTDTQYF | TGCAGTGCCTTACAGGGTGCTAGCACAGATACGCAGTATTTT
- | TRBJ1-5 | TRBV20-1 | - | CSARSSPSNQPQHF | TGCAGTGCTAGAAGCAGCCCTAGCAATCAGCCCCAGCATTTT
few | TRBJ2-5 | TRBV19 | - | CASSIGRDQETQYF | TGTGCCAGTAGTATAGGCAGGGACCAAGAGACCCAGTACTTC
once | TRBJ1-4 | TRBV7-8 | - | CASSLARWETNEKLFF | TGTGCCAGCAGCTTAGCTCGGTGGGAAACTAATGAAAAACTGTTTTTT
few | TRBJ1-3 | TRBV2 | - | CASSVGRRSSGNTIYF | TGTGCCAGCAGTGTCGGACGACGAAGCTCTGGAAACACCATATATTTT
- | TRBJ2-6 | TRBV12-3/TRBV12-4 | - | CASSVARRANVLTF | TGTGCCAGCAGTGTAGCGAGGCGAGCCAACGTCCTGACTTTC
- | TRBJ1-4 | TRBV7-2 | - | CASSLVSQNDEKLFF | TGTGCCAGCAGCTTAGTCTCCCAGAATGATGAAAAACTGTTTTTT
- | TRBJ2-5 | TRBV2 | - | CASSGGWETQYF | TGTGCCAGCAGTGGTGGTTGGGAGACCCAGTACTTC
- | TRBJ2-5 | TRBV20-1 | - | CSASARGWEETQYF | TGCAGTGCTAGTGCCAGGGGCTGGGAAGAGACCCAGTACTTC
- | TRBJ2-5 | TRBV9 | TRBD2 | CASSPGTSGGQETQYF | TGTGCCAGCAGCCCAGGGACTAGCGGGGGACAAGAGACCCAGTACTTC
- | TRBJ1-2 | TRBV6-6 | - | CASMGQGNYGYTF | TGTGCCAGCATGGGGCAGGGGAACTATGGCTACACCTTC
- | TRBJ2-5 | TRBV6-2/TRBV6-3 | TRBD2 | CASSYSRTSTYNEQYF | TGTGCCAGCAGTTACTCTAGGACTAGCACCTACAATGAGCAGTACTTC
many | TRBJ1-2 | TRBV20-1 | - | CSARRTGSLYGYTF | TGCAGTGCTAGGAGGACGGGGTCCCTCTATGGCTACACCTTC
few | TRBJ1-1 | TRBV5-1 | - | CASSPPQDTEAFF | TGCGCCAGCAGCCCGCCTCAGGACACTGAAGCTTTCTTT
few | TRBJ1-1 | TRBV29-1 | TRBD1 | CSVRTGGTEAFF | TGCAGCGTTAGGACAGGGGGGACTGAAGCTTTCTTT
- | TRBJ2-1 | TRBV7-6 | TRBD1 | CARRQGVLNEQFF | TGTGCCAGACGACAGGGAGTTCTCAATGAGCAGTTCTTC
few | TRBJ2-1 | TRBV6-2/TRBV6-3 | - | CASSYRGFYNEQFF | TGTGCCAGCAGTTACAGGGGGTTCTACAATGAGCAGTTCTTC
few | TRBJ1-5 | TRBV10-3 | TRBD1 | CAISESPGGGQQPQHF | TGTGCCATCAGTGAGTCTCCAGGGGGCGGTCAACAGCCCCAGCATTTT
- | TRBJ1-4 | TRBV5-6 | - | CASSLVIGGTNEKLFF | TGTGCCAGCAGCTTGGTAATCGGGGGCACTAATGAAAAACTGTTTTTT
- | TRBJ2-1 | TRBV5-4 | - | CASSHQSVSYNEQFF | TGTGCCAGCAGCCACCAGAGTGTTTCCTACAATGAGCAGTTCTTC
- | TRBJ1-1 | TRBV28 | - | CASGQVTTEAFF | TGTGCCAGCGGTCAGGTGACCACTGAAGCTTTCTTT
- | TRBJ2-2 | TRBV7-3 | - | CASSFATGELFF | TGTGCCAGCAGCTTCGCTACCGGGGAGCTGTTTTTT
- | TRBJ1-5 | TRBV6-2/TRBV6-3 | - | CASQGDRRGGNQPQHF | TGTGCCAGCCAAGGAGACAGAAGAGGTGGCAATCAGCCCCAGCATTTT
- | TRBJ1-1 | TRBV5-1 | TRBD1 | CASSSDRERRVAEAFF | TGCGCCAGCAGCTCCGACAGGGAGAGGCGAGTCGCTGAAGCTTTCTTT
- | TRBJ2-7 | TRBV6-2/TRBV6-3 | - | CASSSVGEQYF | TGTGCCAGCAGTTCGGTCGGAGAGCAGTACTTC
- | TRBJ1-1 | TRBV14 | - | CASSQWMGGNTEAFF | TGTGCCAGCAGCCAATGGATGGGTGGGAACACTGAAGCTTTCTTT
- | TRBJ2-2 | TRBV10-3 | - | CATQGANTGELFF | TGTGCCACCCAAGGGGCAAACACCGGGGAGCTGTTTTTT
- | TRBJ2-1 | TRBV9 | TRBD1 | CASSSRTGESYNEQFF | TGTGCCAGCAGCTCCCGGACAGGGGAATCCTACAATGAGCAGTTCTTC
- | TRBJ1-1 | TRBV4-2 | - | CASSQDRLLNTEAFF | TGTGCCAGCAGCCAAGACAGACTCTTGAACACTGAAGCTTTCTTT
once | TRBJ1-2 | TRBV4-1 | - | CASSQDEPRPTRYGYTF | TGCGCCAGCAGCCAAGATGAGCCGCGACCTACGCGGTATGGCTACACCTTC
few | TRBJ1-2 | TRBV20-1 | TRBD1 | CSARSGTGKGYTF | TGCAGTGCTAGGTCCGGGACAGGGAAGGGCTACACCTTC
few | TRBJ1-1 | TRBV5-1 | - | CASIAPGFAEAFF | TGCGCCAGCATCGCTCCGGGGTTCGCTGAAGCTTTCTTT
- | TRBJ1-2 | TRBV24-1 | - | CATSDSGTAFLGGYTF | TGTGCCACCAGTGATTCAGGGACCGCGTTTTTGGGTGGCTACACCTTC
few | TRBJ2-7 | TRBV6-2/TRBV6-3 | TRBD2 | CASSYPTSGPYNEQYF | TGTGCCAGCAGTTACCCGACTAGCGGACCCTACAATGAGCAGTACTTC
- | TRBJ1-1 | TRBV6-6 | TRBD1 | CASSATTGAAEAFF | TGTGCCAGCAGTGCCACGACAGGGGCGGCTGAAGCTTTCTTT
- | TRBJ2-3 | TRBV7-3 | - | CASSLTARTDTQYF | TGTGCCAGCAGCTTAACCGCAAGGACAGATACGCAGTATTTT